The clone carrying this T cell receptor (beta chain) appeared a few times. Germline V gene lookup returns CDR1 SGHNT and CDR2 YYREEE (reference sequence). V lost 0 bases, J lost 3 bases, and 15 bases lay in between. The CDR3 covers 16 residues. Sequenced by immunoSEQ multiplex PCR; TCRdb stores in-frame clones only, minus some. The sample has 150,000 to 200,000 clones; around 90% are singletons. These data belong to a study of blood T cell repertoires in COVID-19. The chain employs TRBV5-4 and TRBJ2-5; perhaps TRBD1 as D (7 bases). The sequence was collected from a middle-aged man with active or convalescent COVID-19. What was sequenced was peripheral blood. The CDR3, as DNA: TGTGCCAGCAGCTTGGTGGGCCAGGGGGGAAAAGAGACCCAGTACTTC. Translation gives CASSLVGQGGKETQYF.